Listed below are T cell receptor beta chains from one sample, sequenced in a study of response to subunit inactivated influenza vaccine. TCRdb ran MiXCR on the RT-PCR reads and lists one entry per CDR3 protein. This sample has some 600,000 distinct CDR3 sequences, with 12% to 15% found just once. Sequences were derived from PBMCs from blood, sampled less than 15 days before vaccination. These receptors originate from a man aged 45-65 years who received an inactivated influenza vaccine. The CDR3 runs from the conserved cysteine through the conserved F or W. D genes are given only for firm matches. Where a row states a size, it is once, few, many or the class of an expanded clone; other rows omit it.

D gene	clone size	J gene	V gene	CDR3 DNA	CDR3 protein
-	few	TRBJ1-3	TRBV6-1	TGTGCCAGCAGTGTCAAATCCATAAGCGCTGGAAACACCATATATTTT	CASSVKSISAGNTIYF
-	few	TRBJ2-7	TRBV10-1	TGCGCCAGTGGGGTGAGCTCCTACGAGCAGTACTTC	CASGVSSYEQYF
-	-	TRBJ2-1	TRBV10-3	TGTGCCATCAGAAGTTCTAGCTCCTACAATGAGCAGTTCTTC	CAIRSSSSYNEQFF
-	many	TRBJ2-5	TRBV28	TGTGCCAGCAGCCCCTCTTTGGGAGGAGAGACCCAGTACTTC	CASSPSLGGETQYF
-	-	TRBJ1-5	TRBV20-1	TGCAGTGCTTCCTCCTTCGGGAGCAATCAGCCCCAGCATTTT	CSASSFGSNQPQHF
-	-	TRBJ1-1	TRBV5-1	TGCGCCAGCAGCTTGGGGATGGGTATCGCCACTGAAGCTTTCTTT	CASSLGMGIATEAFF
TRBD1	-	TRBJ1-1	TRBV5-1	TGCGCCAGCAACGTAAATCCCGGGACAGGGGGTGAAGCTTTCTTT	CASNVNPGTGGEAFF
TRBD1	-	TRBJ1-2	TRBV2	TGTACCCGCAGTGACTCCCGGACAGGGGACTTATATTTCTATGGCTACACCTTC	CTRSDSRTGDLYFYGYTF
-	-	TRBJ2-1	TRBV5-6	TGTGCCAGCAGCGTCATGCAGGGAGCCCGCGTGAGGATGGAGCAGTTCTTC	CASSVMQGARVRMEQFF
-	-	TRBJ2-5	TRBV15	TGTGCCACCAGTCTCCAGAGGGCCGGAGAGACCCAGTACTTC	CATSLQRAGETQYF